The rows below give T cell receptor beta chains drawn from one sample of a study of shared T cell receptors in the human thymus. Assay used: immunoSEQ multiplex PCR; TCRdb lists only in-frame clones, some missing. The profile shows some 760,000 clones, roughly 85% of them singletons. These records were also assigned to another study, of human thymus T cells.

The sequencing sample was made of thymocytes. The receptors were gathered from a girl younger than two with a congenital heart defect. Both conserved end residues are part of each CDR3. The order of the fields is J gene, V gene, D gene, clone size, CDR3 protein, CDR3 DNA. D genes are given only for firm matches. For some rows the clone size is stated as once, few or many, or as a class when expanded; others skip it.

TRBJ1-2	TRBV4-1	TRBD1	few	CASSQIHSPGTGRLNYGYTF	TGCGCCAGCAGCCAAATCCATTCTCCCGGGACAGGGCGGCTCAACTATGGCTACACCTTC
TRBJ1-1	TRBV4-1	TRBD1	.	CASSAPTGGTEAFF	TGCGCCAGCAGCGCTCCGACAGGGGGCACTGAAGCTTTCTTT
TRBJ1-1	TRBV27	TRBD1	.	CASSPLPGQNMNTEAFF	TGTGCCAGCAGTCCCCTCCCGGGACAGAACATGAACACTGAAGCTTTCTTT
TRBJ1-2	TRBV10-3	.	.	CAATTGRYGYTF	TGTGCCGCTACTACAGGAAGATATGGCTACACCTTC
TRBJ1-5	TRBV4-3	TRBD1	.	CASSQETGGRQPQHF	TGCGCCAGCAGCCAAGAAACAGGGGGTCGTCAGCCCCAGCATTTT
TRBJ2-2	TRBV27	.	.	CASSWFRQEARRNTGELFF	TGTGCCAGCAGTTGGTTCAGACAGGAGGCCCGTAGGAACACCGGGGAGCTGTTTTTT
TRBJ2-7	TRBV4-3	.	.	CASSHFTRSGVSEQYF	TGCGCCAGCAGCCATTTCACCAGATCGGGGGTTTCCGAGCAGTACTTC
TRBJ2-1	TRBV28	TRBD2	.	CASSHPHLAGGPYNEQFF	TGTGCCAGCAGCCACCCCCATCTGGCGGGAGGGCCATACAATGAGCAGTTCTTC
TRBJ1-1	TRBV7-9	TRBD1	.	CASSSQGQLNTEAFF	TGTGCCAGCAGCTCACAGGGACAGTTGAACACTGAAGCTTTCTTT
TRBJ1-5	TRBV2	.	few	CASRPTGRSNQPQHF	TGTGCCAGCAGGCCGACAGGTCGAAGCAATCAGCCCCAGCATTTT
TRBJ2-4	TRBV6-1	TRBD1	.	CATRTGVYIQYF	TGTGCCACTCGGACAGGGGTATACATTCAGTACTTC
TRBJ2-3	TRBV5-6	TRBD1	.	CASSKESRTGADTDTQYF	TGTGCCAGCAGCAAAGAATCCCGGACAGGGGCAGACACAGATACGCAGTATTTT
TRBJ2-5	TRBV7-9	TRBD2	.	CASSLLAGEETQYF	TGTGCCAGCAGCTTACTAGCGGGGGAAGAGACCCAGTACTTC
TRBJ1-2	TRBV30	.	.	CAWAEFGYGYTF	TGTGCCTGGGCGGAGTTTGGGTATGGCTACACCTTC
TRBJ2-1	TRBV15	.	.	CATSRDPPPLHTGEQFF	TGTGCCACCAGCAGAGACCCCCCCCCTTTGCATACCGGTGAGCAGTTCTTC
TRBJ2-7	TRBV5-1	.	.	CASSPRGYEQYF	TGCGCCAGCAGCCCCCGAGGGTACGAGCAGTACTTC
TRBJ2-1	TRBV28	.	.	CASSRYRTVSSYNEQFF	TGTGCCAGCAGTCGATACAGGACGGTAAGCTCCTACAATGAGCAGTTCTTC
TRBJ1-3	TRBV10-3	.	.	CAISDRSTGNTIYF	TGTGCCATCAGTGACAGATCAACTGGAAACACCATATATTTT
TRBJ2-1	TRBV4-1	TRBD1	.	CASSHWIRDRGPPIPYNEQFF	TGCGCCAGCAGCCATTGGATCAGGGACAGGGGGCCACCTATCCCCTACAATGAGCAGTTCTTC
TRBJ1-4	TRBV11-2	.	.	CASSLGSEQLSEKLFF	TGTGCCAGCAGCTTAGGTTCAGAACAGTTGTCTGAAAAACTGTTTTTT
TRBJ2-1	TRBV11-2	.	once	CASRPWEGTISYNEQFF	TGTGCCAGCAGGCCCTGGGAGGGGACAATATCCTACAATGAGCAGTTCTTC
TRBJ2-7	TRBV9	TRBD2	once	CASSVRDPGTSGGPYEQYF	TGTGCCAGCAGCGTCCGCGATCCCGGGACTAGCGGGGGGCCCTACGAGCAGTACTTC
TRBJ1-3	TRBV5-8	.	.	CASSRRTEFSGNTIYF	TGTGCCAGCAGCCGGCGGACAGAGTTCTCTGGAAACACCATATATTTT
TRBJ1-3	TRBV9	.	.	CASSPHPDTFGNTIYF	TGTGCCAGCAGCCCACACCCCGACACGTTTGGAAACACCATATATTTT
TRBJ1-1	TRBV5-6	.	.	CASNGGGTPTEAFF	TGTGCCAGCAACGGGGGGGGAACTCCCACTGAAGCTTTCTTT
TRBJ2-3	TRBV5-4	.	.	CASSLFSSTDTQYF	TGTGCCAGCAGCTTGTTCTCTAGCACAGATACGCAGTATTTT
TRBJ1-1	TRBV29-1	TRBD1	.	CSAGQEGPEAFF	TGCAGCGCCGGACAGGAAGGGCCTGAAGCTTTCTTT
TRBJ2-7	TRBV9	TRBD2	.	CASSEGSGTSNYEQYF	TGTGCCAGCAGCGAGGGATCCGGGACTAGCAACTACGAGCAGTACTTC
TRBJ1-4	TRBV5-6	.	.	CASSLAVCVPGLGVEKLFF	TGTGCCAGCAGCTTGGCCGTCTGTGTACCGGGACTTGGGGTGGAAAAACTGTTTTTT
TRBJ2-7	TRBV21-1	.	.	CASGTGGKALTSANSYEQYF	TGTGCCAGCGGGACGGGGGGAAAGGCGTTAACTAGCGCGAACTCCTACGAGCAGTACTTC
TRBJ1-6	TRBV9	TRBD1	.	CASSPRDSYNSPLHF	TGTGCCAGCAGCCCCCGGGACAGTTATAATTCACCCCTCCACTTT
TRBJ2-5	TRBV7-6	.	once	CASSPYLTRSWAQYF	TGTGCCAGCAGCCCCTATTTGACTAGATCGTGGGCCCAGTACTTC
TRBJ1-4	TRBV11-2	TRBD1	.	CASSVDRVNEKLFF	TGTGCCAGCAGCGTGGACAGGGTTAATGAAAAACTGTTTTTT
TRBJ2-5	TRBV4-1	.	.	CASSQDGLSQETQYF	TGCGCCAGCAGCCAAGACGGACTTTCCCAAGAGACCCAGTACTTC
TRBJ2-3	TRBV9	TRBD2	.	CASSDQTSGGRTDTQYF	TGTGCCAGCAGCGACCAGACTAGCGGGGGTCGGACAGATACGCAGTATTTT
TRBJ1-2	TRBV9	.	once	CASSPRQSSGGGYTF	TGTGCCAGCAGCCCACGACAGTCCAGCGGGGGTGGCTACACCTTC
TRBJ2-7	TRBV5-6	TRBD1	.	CASSQLPGQARYEQYF	TGTGCCAGCAGCCAACTGCCGGGACAGGCTCGATACGAGCAGTACTTC
TRBJ2-7	TRBV18	.	.	CASSVTADRYWPYEQYF	TGTGCCAGCTCCGTCACCGCCGACAGATACTGGCCGTACGAGCAGTACTTC
TRBJ1-5	TRBV19	TRBD1	.	CASSGQGDWSNQPQHF	TGTGCCAGTAGTGGACAGGGGGATTGGAGCAATCAGCCCCAGCATTTT
TRBJ1-4	TRBV10-3	.	.	CATAKDRLNEKLFF	TGTGCCACCGCAAAGGACAGACTAAATGAAAAACTGTTTTTT